Each of the 14 T cell receptor beta chains below was sequenced from the same sample in a study of radiotherapy plus CTLA-4 blockade in lung cancer. The repertoire was sequenced with immunoSEQ multiplex PCR; TCRdb's copy has only in-frame clones and lacks some. The sample contains around 45,000 clones, 73% of which appear only once. Sequencing was performed on peripheral blood, taken from a patient treated with radiotherapy plus ipilimumab. The receptors were gathered from a human donor with non-small cell lung cancer who had a complete response to radiotherapy plus ipilimumab.

V and J are TRBV28 and TRBJ2-1; 13 positions match TRBD2. Germline CDR1 and CDR2: MDHEN and SYDVKM. Losses at the gene ends were 4 bases for V and 14 bases for J; bases not matched to a gene: 14. The CDR3 loop spans 16 amino acids. The CDR3 region is CASSSYWTSGSLTEFF. The CDR3 nucleotides read TGTGCCAGCAGTTCCTACTGGACTAGCGGGAGTTTGACGGAGTTCTTC.

The rearrangement links TRBV10-3 to TRBJ2-1, with TRBD2 as a possible D gene (6 bases). Trimming shortened V by 7 bases and J by 1 base, and 11 bases separated the two germline ends. The CDR3 extends over 14 amino acids. Germline V gene lookup returns CDR1 ENHRY and CDR2 SYGVKD. The CDR3 DNA sequence: TGTGCCATCACGCGCGGGGAGTCCTACAATGAGCAGTTCTTC. This codes for CAITRGESYNEQFF.

This chain joins TRBV5-6 and TRBJ2-7; 14 bases are shared with TRBD2. The CDR3 length is 15 residues. Germline lookup yields CDR1 SGHDT and CDR2 YYEEEE. The junction had 5 bases not matched to a gene; V was cut back by 4 bases and J by 5 bases. CDR3 coding DNA: TGTGCCAGCAGCCGAGGGACTAGCGGGAGTCACGAGCAGTACTTC. Its protein is CASSRGTSGSHEQYF.

This chain joins TRBV7-9 and TRBJ2-7; the D gene is possibly TRBD1 (6 bases). Germline assignment: CDR1 SEHNR and CDR2 FQNEAQ (reference sequence). The CDR3 has 13 amino acids. V lost 8 bases, J lost 0 bases, and 11 bases lay in between. The CDR3 sequence: CASSGQRSYEQYF. The DNA of the CDR3 is TGTGCCAGCTCAGGACAGCGCTCCTACGAGCAGTACTTC.

The rearrangement uses TRBV28 and TRBJ1-1; 11 positions match TRBD1. Germline V gene sequence: CDR1 MDHEN, CDR2 SYDVKM. The CDR3 is 15 amino acids. V dropped 4 bases and J dropped 4; count of bases not matched to a gene: 5. CDR3 sequence reads: CASSSSGTGGTEAFF. The CDR3 DNA reads as TGTGCCAGCAGTTCCTCCGGGACAGGGGGCACTGAAGCTTTCTTT.

The chain couples TRBV23-1 to TRBJ2-4, with D hard to call. TRBV23-1 is assigned to the ORF class and has an uncertain function. V was shortened by 2 bases and J by 0 bases, with 14 bases between the two germline ends. The CDR3 extends over 17 amino acids. The CDR3 region has the DNA TGCGCCAGCAGTCAAATTTCCCCCCATTTAGCCAAAAACATTCAGTACTTC. This codes for CASSQISPHLAKNIQYF.

The chain couples TRBV7-8 to TRBJ2-5, with 11 bases matching TRBD1. The CDR3 totals 14 residues. The V gene's germline CDR1 is SGHVS and CDR2 FQNEAQ. The V gene end was trimmed by 8 bases and the J gene end by 1 base; junction bases not matched to a gene: 3. Here the CDR3 reads CASRGQGAQETQYF. In DNA form, the CDR3 reads TGTGCCAGCCGTGGACAGGGGGCCCAAGAGACCCAGTACTTC.

V and J are TRBV5-1 and TRBJ1-5; no clear D. CDR3 length: 13 amino acids. V was shortened by 4 bases and J by 5 bases, with 10 bases between the two germline ends. Germline CDR1 reads SGHRS; CDR2 reads YFSETQ. This chain's CDR3 is CASSEGQYQPQHF. In nucleotides, the CDR3 is TGCGCCAGCAGCGAGGGCCAGTATCAGCCCCAGCATTTT.

The J gene is TRBJ2-7, the V gene TRBV28, with 8 bases aligning to TRBD1. Trimming at V came to 2 bases and at J to 2 bases, leaving 8 bases not matched to a gene. This CDR3 spans 16 amino acids. Per germline, CDR1 MDHEN and CDR2 SYDVKM. In DNA, the CDR3 is TGTGCCAGCAGTTTAGGAAGGGACAGGAGCCCCTACGAGCAGTACTTC. This encodes CASSLGRDRSPYEQYF.

The genes are TRBV5-6 and TRBJ1-2; 7 bases are shared with TRBD1. CDR1 SGHDT and CDR2 YYEEEE come from the germline V gene. The CDR3 runs 15 residues. V trimming: 1 base; J trimming: 7 bases; junction bases outside the gene matches: 10. DNA of the CDR3: TGTGCCAGCAGCTTGATGACAGGGAAGATGCTTGGCTACACCTTC. It codes for CASSLMTGKMLGYTF.

The chain has TRBV6-5 and TRBJ1-1; D is possibly TRBD1 (5 bases). V was pared by 2 bases and J by 7 bases, with 17 bases between. Looked up from germline, CDR1 is MNHEY and CDR2 is SVGAGI. CDR3 length: 15 residues. The CDR3 DNA reads as TGTGCCAGCAGTTACCAGGGTGCTAAATTGGGTGAAGCTTTCTTT. It is translated as CASSYQGAKLGEAFF.

This chain connects TRBV11-2 to TRBJ2-3; 12 bases are shared with TRBD2. Germline lookup yields CDR1 SGHAT and CDR2 FQNNGV. V was pared by 5 bases and J by 0 bases, with 3 bases of the junction left unmatched. The CDR3 has 16 amino acids. The CDR3 nucleotides read TGTGCCAGCAGCACAGGGACTAGCGGGAGCACAGATACGCAGTATTTT. Amino acid sequence: CASSTGTSGSTDTQYF.

The chain joins TRBV9 to TRBJ2-1, with 8 nucleotides matching TRBD1. V dropped 4 bases and J dropped 7; count of bases not matched to a gene: 16. Germline loops: CDR1 SGDLS, CDR2 YYNGEE. The length of the CDR3 is 17 residues. The CDR3 region is CASSPEAGGMVWNEQFF. The CDR3 nucleotides read TGTGCCAGCAGCCCTGAGGCAGGGGGCATGGTTTGGAATGAGCAGTTCTTC.

The chain has TRBV27 and TRBJ2-7, with 9 bases lining up with TRBD1. Per the germline V gene, CDR1 is MNHEY and CDR2 is SMNVEV (reference sequence). The V and J ends lost 6 bases and 7 bases, in that order; junction bases with no gene match: 7. The CDR3 is 13 amino acids. This chain's CDR3 is CASRVQGAREQYF. Here the CDR3 DNA reads TGTGCCAGCAGGGTACAGGGGGCACGGGAGCAGTACTTC.